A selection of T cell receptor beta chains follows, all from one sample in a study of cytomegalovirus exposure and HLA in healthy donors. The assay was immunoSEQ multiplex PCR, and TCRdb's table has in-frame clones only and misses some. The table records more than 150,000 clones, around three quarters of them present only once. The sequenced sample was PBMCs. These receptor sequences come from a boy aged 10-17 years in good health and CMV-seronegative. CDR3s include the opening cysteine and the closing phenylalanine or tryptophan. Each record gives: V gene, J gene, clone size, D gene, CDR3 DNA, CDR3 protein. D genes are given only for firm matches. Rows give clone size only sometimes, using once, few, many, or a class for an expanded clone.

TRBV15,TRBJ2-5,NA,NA,TGTGCCACCAGCCGACAGCTCCTCCAAGAGACCCAGTACTTC,CATSRQLLQETQYF
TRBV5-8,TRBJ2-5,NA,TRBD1,TGTGCCAGCAGCTTGTATTGGACAGGGGGCGGGGAGACCCAGTACTTC,CASSLYWTGGGETQYF
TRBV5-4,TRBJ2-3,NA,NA,TGTGCCAGCAGCCCTTGGGGGGGGGCCCCCACAGATACGCAGTATTTT,CASSPWGGAPTDTQYF
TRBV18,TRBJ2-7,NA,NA,TGTGCCAGCTCACCCCTCGGGGGCTACGAGCAGTACTTC,CASSPLGGYEQYF
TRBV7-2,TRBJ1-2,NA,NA,TGTGCCAGCAGCTTAGCTTGGGTGAGGGGCTACACCTTC,CASSLAWVRGYTF
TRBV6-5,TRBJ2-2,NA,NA,TGTGCCAGCACGGTTAGCGGCACCGGGGAGCTGTTTTTT,CASTVSGTGELFF
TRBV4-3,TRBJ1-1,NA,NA,TGCGCCAGCAGCCAAGATTGGGGAGGGGAAACTGAAGCTTTCTTT,CASSQDWGGETEAFF
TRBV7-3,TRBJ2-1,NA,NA,TGTGCCAGCAGCTTACTTCCAGCGGCAAATGAGCAGTTCTTC,CASSLLPAANEQFF
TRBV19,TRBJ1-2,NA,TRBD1,TGTGCCAGTAGTAAAACGACAGGGGGCGCGAACTATGGCTACACCTTC,CASSKTTGGANYGYTF
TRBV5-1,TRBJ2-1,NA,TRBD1,TGCGCCAGCAGCTTAGACAGGGCCCAAACGCTGGGGCAGTTCTTC,CASSLDRAQTLGQFF
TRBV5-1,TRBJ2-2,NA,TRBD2,TGCGCCAGCAGCCTTAGCGGGGGGGACACCGGGGAGCTGTTTTTT,CASSLSGGDTGELFF
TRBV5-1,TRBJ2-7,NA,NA,TGCGCCAGCAGCTTGATCCAGGGGAACTCCTACGAGCAGTACTTC,CASSLIQGNSYEQYF
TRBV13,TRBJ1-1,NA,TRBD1,TGTGCCAGCAGCTTTCAGGGGGCGGGGACTGAAGCTTTCTTT,CASSFQGAGTEAFF
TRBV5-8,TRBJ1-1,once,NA,TGTGCCAGCAGCCGGAACACTGAAGCTTTCTTT,CASSRNTEAFF
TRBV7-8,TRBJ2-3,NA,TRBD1,TGTGCCAGCAGCCAAGGGGCCAGGGGGCTAAGTACGCAGTATTTT,CASSQGARGLSTQYF
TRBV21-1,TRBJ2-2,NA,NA,TGTGCCAGCAGCAGAGGACTAGCCGGAACCGGGGAGCTGTTTTTT,CASSRGLAGTGELFF
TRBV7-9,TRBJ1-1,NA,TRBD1,TGTGCCAGCAGCCAACACAGGGGGCAGAACACTGAAGCTTTCTTT,CASSQHRGQNTEAFF
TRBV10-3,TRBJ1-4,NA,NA,TGTGCCATCAGTGAGGTACGAGGTCTGGGTAATGAAAAACTGTTTTTT,CAISEVRGLGNEKLFF
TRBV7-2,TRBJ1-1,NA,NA,TGTGCCAGCAGCTCCCCCCGCCTGGAGCTTGAAGCTTTCTTT,CASSSPRLELEAFF
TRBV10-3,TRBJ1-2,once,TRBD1,TGTGCCACCGAGGACCCTCGAGGACAGGCAAGAGGGAGCTATGGCTACACCTTC,CATEDPRGQARGSYGYTF
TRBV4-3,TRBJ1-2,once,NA,TGCGCCAGCAGCCAAGAGTTGGGGCCCGCCTATGGCTACACCTTC,CASSQELGPAYGYTF
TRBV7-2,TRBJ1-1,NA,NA,TGTGCCAGCAGCCCGCTAGAAGAGGGATTGAACACTGAGGCTTTCTTT,CASSPLEEGLNTEAFF
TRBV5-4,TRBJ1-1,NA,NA,TGTGCCAGCAGCTCACCAGACCGGAGACCGGCTTTCTTT,CASSSPDRRPAFF
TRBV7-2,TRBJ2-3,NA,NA,TGTGCCAGCATCCTACTAGGCCATGGAACAGATACGCAGTATTTT,CASILLGHGTDTQYF
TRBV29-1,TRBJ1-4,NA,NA,TGCAGCGTTCAAGACCCAGGAGGTGAAAAACTGTTTTTT,CSVQDPGGEKLFF
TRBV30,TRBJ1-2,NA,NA,TGTGCCTGGAGTGGTCACGGCTATGGCTACACCTTC,CAWSGHGYGYTF
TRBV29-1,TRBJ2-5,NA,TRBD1,TGCAGCGCCTCCGGGACAGGGATCCCCCACGACCAAGAGACCCAGTACTTC,CSASGTGIPHDQETQYF
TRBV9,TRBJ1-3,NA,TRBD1,TGTGCCAGCAGCGTAGGGGGACGGGACAGGGCTGCCGGAAACACCATATATTTT,CASSVGGRDRAAGNTIYF
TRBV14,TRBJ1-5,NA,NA,TGTGCCAGCAGCCAAGATATCGATCAGCCCCAGCATTTT,CASSQDIDQPQHF
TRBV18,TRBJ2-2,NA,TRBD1,TGTGCCAGCTCACTACAGGGGACCGGGGAGCTGTTTTTT,CASSLQGTGELFF
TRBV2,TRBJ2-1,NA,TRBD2,TGTGCCAGCAGTGGACCTAGCGGGGGGGCGGTATACCCTGATGAGCAGTTCTTC,CASSGPSGGAVYPDEQFF
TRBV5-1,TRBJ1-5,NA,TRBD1,TGCGCCAGCAGCTTGGACGACAGGGGCAATCAGCCCCAGCATTTT,CASSLDDRGNQPQHF
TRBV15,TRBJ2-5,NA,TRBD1,TGTGCCACCAGCCGTCGACAGGGGGCGCAAAGAGAGACCCAGTACTTC,CATSRRQGAQRETQYF
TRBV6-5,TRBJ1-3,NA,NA,TGTGCCAGCAGACGGACAGCCCGCTCTGGAAACACCATATATTTT,CASRRTARSGNTIYF
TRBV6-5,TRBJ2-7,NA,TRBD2,TGTGCCAGCAGTCGGACGGGAGGGTCTTCCTACGAGCAGTACTTC,CASSRTGGSSYEQYF
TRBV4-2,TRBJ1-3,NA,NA,TGTGCCAGCAGCCATCCAGGGGCTGGAAACACCATATATTTT,CASSHPGAGNTIYF
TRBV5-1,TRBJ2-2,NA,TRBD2,TGCGCCAGCAGCTTGCTAGCGGGCGAAGGTGCCGGGGAGCTGTTTTTT,CASSLLAGEGAGELFF
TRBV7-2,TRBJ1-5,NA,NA,TGTGCCAGCAGCCTAGGAGGTCAGCCCCAGCATTTT,CASSLGGQPQHF
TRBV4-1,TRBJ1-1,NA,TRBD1,TGCGCCAGCAGCCCCTGGGACAGGGGGGGGACTGAAGCTTTCTTT,CASSPWDRGGTEAFF
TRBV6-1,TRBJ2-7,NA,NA,TGTGCCAGCAGTGAGGGACTGGACTATGGAGAGCAGTACTTC,CASSEGLDYGEQYF
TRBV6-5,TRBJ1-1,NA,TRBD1,TGTGCCAGCAGACGACAGGGTACAATGAACACTGAAGCTTTCTTT,CASRRQGTMNTEAFF
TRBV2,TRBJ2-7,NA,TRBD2,TGTGCCAGCTCTAGGACTAGCGGGTTCCACGAGCAGTACTTC,CASSRTSGFHEQYF
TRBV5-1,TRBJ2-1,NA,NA,TGCGCCACCGAAGAGGGCTTTCCGGGTGGTGAGCAGTTCTTC,CATEEGFPGGEQFF
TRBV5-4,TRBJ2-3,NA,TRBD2,TGTGCCAGCAGCCAGCTCAGCGGGGTGTCCCCCCTCGCGCAGTATTTT,CASSQLSGVSPLAQYF
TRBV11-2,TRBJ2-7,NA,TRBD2,TGTGCCAGCAGCCTCCGGGACTACCTTCCCTACGAGCAGTACTTC,CASSLRDYLPYEQYF
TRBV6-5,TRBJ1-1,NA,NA,TGTGCCGTCACCTGGGGAGGCGATACTGAAGCTTTCTTT,CAVTWGGDTEAFF
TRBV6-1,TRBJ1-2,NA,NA,TGTGCCAGCAGTGAAGCAGGGGCACAGCTCTATGGCTACACCTTC,CASSEAGAQLYGYTF
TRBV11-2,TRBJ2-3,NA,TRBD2,TGTGCCAGCAAGTCGGGTCGGACTAGCGGGGGAGCAGATACGCAGTATTTT,CASKSGRTSGGADTQYF
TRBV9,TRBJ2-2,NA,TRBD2,TGTGCCAGCAGCGTAGCCGGGAGGACGAACACCGGGGAGCTGTTTTTT,CASSVAGRTNTGELFF
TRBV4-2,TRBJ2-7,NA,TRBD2,TGTGCCAGCAGCCTTCGAGCGGGGGGCTCGGCGTACTCCTACGAGCAGTACTTC,CASSLRAGGSAYSYEQYF
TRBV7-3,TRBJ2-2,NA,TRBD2,TGTGCCAGCAGCTTAGACGGGAGGGCCTACACCGGGGAGCTGTTTTTT,CASSLDGRAYTGELFF